Below are 6 T cell receptor beta chains sequenced from a single sample in a study of T cell responses to AZD1222 COVID-19 vaccine. The protocol was immunoSEQ multiplex PCR, while the TCRdb copy is restricted to in-frame clones and leaves out a portion. The sample has 160,000 or so clones, 80% to 95% seen once. The source was peripheral blood, collected on day 0 of AZD1222 vaccination. Receptors originate from an adult in good health.

The rearrangement joins TRBV11-3 to TRBJ2-4, with a possible D match to TRBD1 (5 bases). The germline V gene has CDR1 SGHNT and CDR2 YENEEA. Trimming pared 4 bases from V and 4 bases from J, leaving 11 bases between. The CDR3 covers 14 residues. The CDR3 protein is CASSSGKGKNIQYF. The CDR3 coding sequence is TGTGCCAGCAGCTCAGGGAAGGGGAAAAACATTCAGTACTTC.

The genes are TRBV19 and TRBJ1-2; D might be TRBD1 (6 bases). CDR3 size: 15 residues. With 1 base removed from V and 5 bases from J, the gap between germline ends came to 14 bases. The germline V gene has CDR1 LNHDA and CDR2 SQIVND (reference sequence). DNA for the CDR3: TGTGCCAGTAGTATAGGAGCAGGGGAAGGATATGGCTACACCTTC. Translated: CASSIGAGEGYGYTF.

The J gene is TRBJ1-1, the V gene TRBV2; TRBD1 is a possible D gene (6 bases). CDR1 is SNHLY, CDR2 FYNNEI, per germline. CDR3 length equals 15 residues. Trimming pared 6 bases from V and 1 base from J, leaving 15 bases between. As DNA, the CDR3 is TGTGCCAGCAGGGGCAGGGGTTACCCGAACACTGAAGCTTTCTTT. Its translation is CASRGRGYPNTEAFF.

The chain links TRBV27 to TRBJ2-7; 7 bases agree with TRBD2. The ends lost 2 bases at V and 3 bases at J; junction bases unmatched: 13. The CDR3 length is 17 residues. Germline CDR1 reads MNHEY; CDR2 reads SMNVEV (reference sequence). In DNA form, the CDR3 reads TGTGCCAGCAGTTTACCGAACTTAGGGAGGGTAAACTACGAGCAGTACTTC. Translation gives CASSLPNLGRVNYEQYF.

This clone showed up just once. The DNA for the CDR3 is TGTGCCAGCAGTGACGAGAAGGGGGATGAAAAACTGTTTTTT. Amino acids: CASSDEKGDEKLFF. The V and J genes are TRBV2 and TRBJ1-4; D may be TRBD1 (6 bases). The V end lost 3 bases, the J end lost 6 bases, and 11 bases lay between the germline ends. Germline CDR1 reads SNHLY; CDR2 reads FYNNEI. The CDR3 has 14 residues.

The rearrangement uses TRBV27 and TRBJ2-7, with 9 bases matching TRBD1. Germline V gives CDR1 MNHEY, CDR2 SMNVEV (reference sequence). With V trimmed by 6 bases and J by 7 bases, 7 bases remained unmatched. The CDR3 has 13 amino acids. CDR3 DNA sequence: TGTGCCAGCAGGGGACAGGGATTGGGAGAGCAGTACTTC. Its translation is CASRGQGLGEQYF.